This T cell receptor (beta chain) was identified in a study of a mutant IDH1 vaccine in newly diagnosed glioma. Across the whole study: There were eight vaccinations for patients, given in weeks 1, 3, 5, 7, 11, 15, 19 and 23. Previous treatment comprised radiotherapy, temozolomide, or both, mostly both. General study results and limits: Seemingly, top peripheral T cell clonotype changes bore no relation to pseudoprogression.

The time point is: week 5, during vaccination. Vaccination used 300 ug of mutant IDH1 20-mer peptide per dose, with topical imiquimod. CDR1 is MNHEY, CDR2 SVGAGI, per germline. Losses at the gene ends were 6 bases for V and 7 bases for J; bases not matched to a gene: 8. This CDR3 region has 15 residues. With regard to this clone: Its cognate antigen is unknown.

The repertoire was sequenced with immunoSEQ multiplex PCR; TCRdb's copy has only in-frame clones and lacks some. The repertoire holds roughly 51,000 clones, about 80% seen once, with 3% to 4% in the top ten. The receptor was derived from a man younger than 40 with glioma. J is TRBJ2-2 and V is TRBV6-5, with 10 bases that match TRBD1. The sequences come from PBMCs, collected from a glioma patient whose treatment included an IDH1 peptide vaccine. The CDR3 DNA reads as TGTGCCAGCAGGACAGGGGGCGCGGGTGACGGGGAGCTGTTTTTT. This codes for CASRTGGAGDGELFF.